Below, one TCR beta chain is given with its context. Using immunoSEQ multiplex PCR, the repertoire was profiled, and TCRdb retains in-frame clones only, with some absent. The top ten clones hold 1.5% to 2% of a sample with around 2,000,000 clones, approximately 94% of them seen once. Terminally differentiated effector memory CD45RA+ cells were excluded by CCR7 positive selection of CD45RO-negative cells. This sample is part of a study of shared clonotypes between healthy human individuals. V was clipped by 4 bases and J by 4 bases, with 14 bases between them. This CDR3 has 15 amino acids. In germline, CDR1 is LNHDA, CDR2 SQIVND (reference sequence).

This sequence joins TRBV19 and TRBJ2-1; tentatively, D is TRBD2 (6 bases). Sequencing used naive CD8+ T cells from PBMCs. This TCR derives from a man younger than 35 in good health. Some clones in this sample may be carry-over from other donors' samples. The CDR3 sequence is CASSSGASEYNEQFF. The CDR3 nucleotides are TGTGCCAGTAGTAGCGGGGCTAGCGAGTACAATGAGCAGTTCTTC.